Listed here are 20 T cell receptor beta chains from one sample, sequenced in a study of shared clonotypes between healthy human individuals. CD45RO-negative, CCR7-positively selected cells formed the naive CD8 fraction, excluding terminally differentiated effector memory CD45RA+ cells. Clones were read by immunoSEQ multiplex PCR, and TCRdb kept only the in-frame ones, dropping some. Of roughly 2.1 million clones in the sample, 90% to 95% were seen once. What was sequenced was naive CD8+ T cells from PBMCs. The receptors stem from a young man in good health. Some clones in this sample may be carry-over from other donors' samples.

The CDR3: CASGTGGFGTEAFF. The CDR3 nucleotides read TGTGCCAGCGGGACAGGGGGTTTTGGCACTGAAGCTTTCTTT. The chain carries TRBV5-6 and TRBJ1-1; 11 bases map to TRBD1. Germline V lookup: CDR1 SGHDT, CDR2 YYEEEE. The CDR3 spans 14 residues. V dropped 7 bases and J dropped 4; count of bases not matched to a gene: 6.

In its sample, this clone was seen once. The rearrangement joins TRBV19 to TRBJ2-1; TRBD2 might be the D (6 bases). The CDR3 has 14 residues. The V and J ends lost 6 bases and 5 bases respectively, with 14 bases between them. Germline lookup yields CDR1 LNHDA and CDR2 SQIVND (reference sequence). CDR3 nucleotides: TGTGCCAGTAGGAGGAAGGCGGGACACAATGAGCAGTTCTTC. Translated, it gives CASRRKAGHNEQFF.

In regard to this clone: This sample includes further DNA sequences coding for the same CDR3. The chain recombines TRBV9 with TRBJ2-2; a weak D match, TRBD2 (6 bases). Germline CDR1 and CDR2: SGDLS and YYNGEE. CDR3 length: 13 amino acids. Trimming pared 4 bases from V and 5 bases from J, leaving 9 bases between. CDR3 loop: CASSTGGTGELFF. The CDR3 bases are TGTGCCAGCAGCACCGGAGGGACCGGGGAGCTGTTTTTT. The full variable domain, rest sourced from reference TRBV9 and TRBJ2-2, is DSGVTQTPKHLITATGQRVTLRCSPRSGDLSVYWYQQSLDQGLQFLIQYYNGEERAKGNILERFSAQQFPDLHSELNLSSLELGDSALYFCASSTGGTGELFFGEGSRLTVL.

About this clone itself: Within the sample, other DNA sequences also encode this same CDR3. The V and J genes are TRBV29-1 and TRBJ1-1, with D perhaps TRBD1 (6 bases). CDR3 length: 10 residues. Deletions cut 6 bases from V and 4 bases from J, with 6 bases between. From germline, CDR1 is SQVTM and CDR2 ANQGSEA. The CDR3 spells CSVGGTEAFF. CDR3 DNA: TGCAGCGTAGGGGGCACTGAAGCTTTCTTT.

This chain joins TRBV7-6 and TRBJ2-3; 9 nucleotides match TRBD2. Per germline, CDR1 SGHVS and CDR2 FNYEAQ. Trimming cost V 5 bases and J 0 bases; bases outside gene matches: 3. The CDR3 extends over 15 amino acids. CDR3 nucleotide sequence: TGTGCCAGCAGCGGTCTAGCGGGGAGCACAGATACGCAGTATTTT. Amino acid sequence: CASSGLAGSTDTQYF.

The V gene is TRBV11-2, the J gene TRBJ2-1; D may be TRBD1 or TRBD2 (5 bases each). Trimming took 5 bases from V and 2 from J, leaving 25 bases between them. CDR3 length equals 19 residues. Germline values: CDR1 SGHAT, CDR2 FQNNGV. The CDR3 nucleotides read TGTGCCAGCAGCCTTAAGGGGACCAAATCGGCCAAGACCTACAATGAGCAGTTCTTC. Residues: CASSLKGTKSAKTYNEQFF.

This clone was picked up one time. Here the CDR3 DNA reads TGTGCCAGCACCCTCCGTGGGCAGTACATCACAGATACGCAGTATTTT. Encoded protein: CASTLRGQYITDTQYF. The V call is TRBV9, the J call TRBJ2-3; no firm D call. The V gene's germline CDR1 is SGDLS and CDR2 YYNGEE. The CDR3 runs 16 residues. The V end was cut by 6 bases, the J end by 2 bases, with 19 bases between.

The chain employs TRBV7-8 and TRBJ1-1; D is perhaps TRBD1 (5 bases). This CDR3 has 16 amino acids. The germline V and J ends were trimmed by 1 base and 2 bases, with 14 bases remaining between them. CDR1 and CDR2 (germline): SGHVS, FQNEAQ. The CDR3 DNA reads TGTGCCAGCAGCTTAGATATCGGGGACCGCAACACTGAAGCTTTCTTT. It encodes CASSLDIGDRNTEAFF.

This clone has more than one count but fewer than ten. The V call is TRBV30, the J call TRBJ1-1, with D perhaps TRBD1 (5 bases). The CDR3 has 15 residues. Between the trimmed V and J ends, which lost 0 bases and 5 bases, there was a span of 16 bases. Germline values: CDR1 GTSNPN, CDR2 SVGIG (reference sequence). CDR3 nucleotide sequence: TGTGCCTGGAGTGTACCCTTCAGGGAGTGGACTGAAGCTTTCTTT. Its translation: CAWSVPFREWTEAFF.

This sequence joins TRBV9 and TRBJ1-2, with 8 bases lining up with TRBD1. The V segment lost 4 bases and the J segment 3 bases; nucleotides outside the gene matches: 5. This CDR3 has 14 residues. The germline CDR1 and CDR2 sequences are SGDLS and YYNGEE. The CDR3 loop reads CASSPGDRHYGYTF. For the CDR3, the DNA is TGTGCCAGCAGCCCCGGGGACAGGCACTATGGCTACACCTTC.

This clone was found once. Other DNA sequences of this sample code for an identical CDR3. The rearrangement links TRBV5-4 to TRBJ1-5, with 7 bases fitting TRBD1. Germline lookup yields CDR1 SGHNT and CDR2 YYREEE (reference sequence). Trimming at V came to 0 bases and at J to 0 bases, leaving 0 bases not matched to a gene. The CDR3 sequence is 15 residues long. The CDR3 reads CASSLDRGSNQPQHF. The CDR3 DNA follows: TGTGCCAGCAGCTTGGACAGGGGTAGCAATCAGCCCCAGCATTTT.

The CDR3 nucleotides are TGTGCCAGCAAACTTACGTGGGGAGAGACCCAGTACTTC. Protein sequence: CASKLTWGETQYF. The rearrangement uses TRBV6-5 and TRBJ2-5; D gene unclear. The length of the CDR3 is 13 residues. V shed 7 bases and J shed 4 bases, with 13 bases lying between them. CDR1 is MNHEY, CDR2 SVGAGI, per germline.

The rearrangement uses TRBV7-2 and TRBJ2-7, with a possible D match to TRBD1 (6 bases). The CDR3 has 15 amino acids. Germline V CDR1 and CDR2: SGHTA, FQGNSA. V shed 4 bases and J shed 6 bases, with 19 bases lying between them. CDR3 nucleotide sequence: TGTGCCAGCAGCTCATTACAGGGTCGCGCTTCCGAGCAGTACTTC. This gives the protein CASSSLQGRASEQYF.

The chain carries TRBV19 and TRBJ2-7; 7 positions match TRBD2. The CDR3 is 13 amino acids. Trimming removed 8 bases from V and 2 bases from J; junction bases left unmatched: 6. CDR1 is LNHDA, CDR2 SQIVND, per germline (reference sequence). CDR3 residues: CASALRGAYEQYF. The CDR3 DNA is TGTGCCAGTGCCCTCCGGGGGGCCTACGAGCAGTACTTC.

The gene calls are TRBV6-5 and TRBJ2-7; unclear D gene. The germline V and J ends were trimmed by 5 bases and 0 bases, with 11 bases remaining between them. CDR1 is MNHEY, CDR2 SVGAGI, per germline. The CDR3 has 14 amino acids. The CDR3 bases are TGTGCCAGCAGTCCAACAGTTTACTCCTACGAGCAGTACTTC. Translating it yields CASSPTVYSYEQYF.

V usage is TRBV7-3 and J usage is TRBJ2-1; no reliable D call. The V end lost 5 bases, the J end lost 3 bases, and 11 bases lay between the germline ends. The CDR3 is made up of 14 amino acids. From germline, CDR1 is SGHTA and CDR2 FQGTGA. In DNA form, the CDR3 reads TGTGCCAGCAGCACGCGTGGGGACTACAATGAGCAGTTCTTC. This gives the protein CASSTRGDYNEQFF.

The table lists this clone with a count of one. V gene TRBV18 combines with J gene TRBJ2-1; TRBD2 matches 9 bases. V trimming: 3 bases; J trimming: 8 bases; junction bases outside the gene matches: 5. The V gene's germline CDR1 is KGHSH and CDR2 LQKENI. The CDR3 is 14 amino acids. The CDR3 coding sequence is TGTGCCAGCTCACCGGAGGGACTAGCACATGAGCAGTTCTTC. It yields the protein CASSPEGLAHEQFF.

This clone turned up a few times. This sequence joins TRBV7-9 and TRBJ1-5; possible D gene TRBD1, 5 bases. The V gene lost 11 bases and the J gene lost 9 bases, with 17 bases spanning the gap. The germline CDR1 and CDR2 sequences are SEHNR and FQNEAQ (reference sequence). This CDR3 comprises 12 residues. The CDR3 nucleotides read TGTGCCGCAACGGACGGGGCGTCGCCCCAGCATTTT. Encoded protein: CAATDGASPQHF.

The chain joins TRBV7-8 to TRBJ2-3; possible D gene TRBD2, 6 bases. There are 15 residues in the CDR3. Looked up from germline, CDR1 is SGHVS and CDR2 is FQNEAQ. V was pared by 2 bases and J by 5 bases, with 14 bases between. This chain's CDR3 is CASSLLGLEKDTQYF. DNA of the CDR3: TGTGCCAGCAGCTTACTGGGACTGGAGAAAGATACGCAGTATTTT.

This chain joins TRBV27 and TRBJ2-7; TRBD1 might be the D (5 bases). The CDR3 covers 18 residues. Deletions cut 1 base from V and 5 bases from J, with 24 bases between. Germline CDR1 and CDR2: MNHEY and SMNVEV (reference sequence). The CDR3 coding sequence is TGTGCCAGCAGTTTATGGCCCCCTCGAGTGGCAGGGCAGGACGAGCAGTACTTC. Translating it yields CASSLWPPRVAGQDEQYF.